These 17 T cell receptor beta chains came from one sample sequenced in a study of T-cell memory formation after mild COVID-19. MiXCR, run by TCRdb on the 5' RACE reads, gives a single entry per CDR3 protein. This table holds under 110,000 distinct CDR3 sequences, around 15% found once. The specimen sequenced was PBMCs or a T cell subset sorted from them (not recorded which). These receptor sequences come from an adult woman who had mild COVID-19 (a few samples of this study predate the infection). Cell type and time point are not known.

Here the CDR3 reads CASSLEGGAFATYEQYF. CDR3 DNA sequence: TGTGCCAGCAGCTTAGAAGGGGGAGCTTTTGCCACCTACGAGCAGTACTTC. This chain uses TRBV7-8 with TRBJ2-7, with a possible D match to TRBD1 (6 bases). The germline V and J ends were trimmed by 1 base and 2 bases, with 18 bases remaining between them. Germline V lookup: CDR1 SGHVS, CDR2 FQNEAQ. The CDR3 is 17 residues long.

This clonotype was counted between two and nine times. The chain joins TRBV30 to TRBJ2-3; no reliable D call. The CDR3 spans 13 residues. In germline, CDR1 is GTSNPN, CDR2 SVGIG (reference sequence). V was trimmed by 0 bases and J by 4 bases, leaving 8 bases between them. DNA of the CDR3: TGTGCCTGGAGTGTACGTGCCTCAGATACGCAGTATTTT. Encoded protein: CAWSVRASDTQYF.

This clonotype was seen only a few times. The chain uses TRBV4-3 and TRBJ2-7; the match to TRBD1 covers 7 bases. The germline gives CDR1 LGHNA, CDR2 YSLEER. This CDR3 spans 15 amino acids. Trimming took 4 bases from V and 4 from J; bases not matched to a gene: 10. The CDR3 nucleotides read TGCGCCAGCAGCCTGGACAGGAGAGGACAATACGAGCAGTACTTC. It is translated as CASSLDRRGQYEQYF.

This clonotype has more than one count but fewer than ten. The chain joins TRBV4-1 to TRBJ2-7, with no clear D. Germline loops: CDR1 MGHRA, CDR2 YSYEKL. The CDR3 consists of 15 residues. V lost 1 base to trimming and J lost 0 bases, with 10 bases between them. CDR3 amino acids: CASSQGHSFSYEQYF. CDR3 coding DNA: TGCGCCAGCAGCCAAGGGCACAGTTTCTCCTACGAGCAGTACTTC.

This clonotype was detected a few times. V is TRBV20-1 and J is TRBJ2-1, with D unclear. Trimming shortened V by 0 bases and J by 6 bases, and 6 bases separated the two germline ends. The CDR3 is 12 amino acids. CDR1 and CDR2 (germline): DFQATT, SNEGSKA (reference sequence). CDR3: CSARDLSNEQFF. DNA of the CDR3: TGCAGTGCTAGAGATCTCAGCAATGAGCAGTTCTTC.

V gene TRBV4-3 combines with J gene TRBJ2-5, with 9 positions matching TRBD1. CDR1 is LGHNA, CDR2 YSLEER, per germline. This CDR3 has 16 amino acids. Trimming took 0 bases from V and 3 from J; bases not matched to a gene: 5. CDR3 protein: CASSQDMWTGEETQYF. CDR3 nucleotide sequence: TGCGCCAGCAGCCAAGATATGTGGACAGGGGAAGAGACCCAGTACTTC.

The chain is built from TRBV20-1 and TRBJ2-7; D possibly corresponds to TRBD1 (5 bases). The V gene's germline CDR1 is DFQATT and CDR2 SNEGSKA (reference sequence). Trimming left V 4 bases short and J 1 base short, with 8 bases between. The CDR3 has 12 residues. The CDR3 reads CSATTASYEQYF. The CDR3 coding sequence is TGCAGTGCTACGACAGCGTCCTACGAGCAGTACTTC.

The chain joins TRBV18 to TRBJ2-7; possible D gene TRBD2, 6 bases. In germline, CDR1 is KGHSH, CDR2 LQKENI. CDR3 length equals 15 residues. The V and J ends lost 3 bases and 0 bases respectively, with 12 bases between them. Here the CDR3 DNA reads TGTGCCAGCTCACCCGGGGGATCTAGCTCCTACGAGCAGTACTTC. This sequence encodes CASSPGGSSSYEQYF.

This rearrangement joins TRBV7-3 to TRBJ2-3; a weak D match, TRBD2 (7 bases). V lost 3 bases and J lost 4, with 11 bases in between. The CDR3 sequence is 14 residues long. Germline V gene data show CDR1 as SGHTA and CDR2 as FQGTGA. The CDR3 reads CASSFLGGADTQYF. For the CDR3, the DNA is TGTGCCAGCAGCTTCTTAGGGGGGGCAGATACGCAGTATTTT. Full variable domain (outside the CDR3, taken from reference TRBV7-3 and TRBJ2-3): GAGVSQTPSNKVTEKGKYVELRCDPISGHTALYWYRQSLGQGPEFLIYFQGTGAADDSGLPNDRFFAVRPEGSVSTLKIQRTERGDSAVYLCASSFLGGADTQYFGPGTRLTVL.

This chain uses TRBV7-6 with TRBJ2-1, with 8 bases lining up with TRBD2. CDR1 is SGHVS, CDR2 FNYEAQ, per germline. Trimming took 0 bases from V and 5 from J; bases not matched to a gene: 12. The CDR3 has 18 amino acids. The CDR3 spells CASSLAIILAEANNEQFF. CDR3 DNA sequence: TGTGCCAGCAGCTTAGCGATTATACTAGCGGAGGCGAACAATGAGCAGTTCTTC. Combining the CDR3 with reference TRBV7-6 and TRBJ2-1 gives the whole variable domain GAGVSQSPRYKVTKRGQDVALRCDPISGHVSLYWYRQALGQGPEFLTYFNYEAQQDKSGLPNDRFSAERPEGSISTLTIQRTEQRDSAMYRCASSLAIILAEANNEQFFGPGTRLTVL.

This clonotype was observed a handful of times. Relative to the germline gene, one junction end is altered; a read error may explain this. The chain uses TRBV2 and TRBJ1-1; maybe TRBD1 (5 bases). Germline V gene lookup returns CDR1 SNHLY and CDR2 FYNNEI. This CDR3 region has 14 residues. CDR3 coding DNA: TGTGCCAGCAGGATCTTCGCAGGGAACATTGAAGCTTTCTTT. This encodes CASRIFAGNIEAFF. Variable domain in full (rest from reference TRBV2 and TRBJ1-1): EPEVTQTPSHQVTQMGQEVILRCVPISNHLYFYWYRQILGQKVEFLVSFYNNEISEKSEIFDDQFSVERPDGSNFTLKIRSTKLEDSAMYFCASRIFAGNIEAFFGQGTRLTVV.

Only a few counts were recorded for this clonotype. The chain carries TRBV7-9 and TRBJ1-4; D not certain. This CDR3 contains 13 residues. The V gene's germline CDR1 is SEHNR and CDR2 FQNEAQ (reference sequence). V dropped 5 bases and J dropped 14 bases, with 18 bases sitting between them. CDR3 sequence reads: CASSKEERIGLFF. The CDR3 nucleotides read TGTGCCAGCAGCAAAGAGGAGCGGATTGGGCTGTTTTTT.

For the CDR3, the DNA is TGTGCCATCAGTGAGTCCTTCGACAGGGAAGAGACCCAGTACTTC. Protein sequence: CAISESFDREETQYF. The chain links TRBV10-3 to TRBJ2-5; 7 bases match TRBD1. The CDR3 runs 15 residues. With V trimmed by 0 bases and J by 3 bases, 4 bases remained unmatched. Per the germline V gene, CDR1 is ENHRY and CDR2 is SYGVKD.

The chain employs TRBV7-2 and TRBJ2-5; 10 bases are a match to TRBD1. The junction had 5 bases not matched to a gene; V was cut back by 6 bases and J by 7 bases. Germline V CDR1 and CDR2: SGHTA, FQGNSA. CDR3 length: 13 amino acids. CDR3 sequence reads: CASRPGQGGTQYF. The CDR3 coding sequence is TGTGCCAGCAGGCCTGGACAGGGGGGGACCCAGTACTTC.

This clonotype was found a few times. The chain couples TRBV12-3 or TRBV12-4 to TRBJ2-1, with 9 bases matching TRBD2. J lost 3 bases, V lost 6 bases, and 9 bases had no gene match. This CDR3 has 16 residues. As DNA, the CDR3 is TGTGCCAGCAGGTCCCCAGCGGGAGGCCTCTACAATGAGCAGTTCTTC. This encodes CASRSPAGGLYNEQFF.

This clonotype was seen only a few times. V is TRBV4-1 and J is TRBJ1-2, with 9 nucleotides matching TRBD1. The V segment lost 4 bases and the J segment 8 bases; nucleotides outside the gene matches: 8. This CDR3 region has 14 residues. Germline values: CDR1 MGHRA, CDR2 YSYEKL. Here the CDR3 reads CASSPRTGAMGYTF. In nucleotides, the CDR3 is TGCGCCAGCAGCCCGCGGACAGGGGCAATGGGCTACACCTTC.

The V gene is TRBV9, the J gene TRBJ1-2; D unresolved. Trimming took 6 bases from V and 4 from J, leaving 13 bases between them. CDR3 length: 13 residues. The germline CDR1 and CDR2 sequences are SGDLS and YYNGEE. The CDR3 spells CASTPGEIYGYTF. CDR3 DNA sequence: TGTGCCAGCACCCCTGGGGAAATCTATGGCTACACCTTC.